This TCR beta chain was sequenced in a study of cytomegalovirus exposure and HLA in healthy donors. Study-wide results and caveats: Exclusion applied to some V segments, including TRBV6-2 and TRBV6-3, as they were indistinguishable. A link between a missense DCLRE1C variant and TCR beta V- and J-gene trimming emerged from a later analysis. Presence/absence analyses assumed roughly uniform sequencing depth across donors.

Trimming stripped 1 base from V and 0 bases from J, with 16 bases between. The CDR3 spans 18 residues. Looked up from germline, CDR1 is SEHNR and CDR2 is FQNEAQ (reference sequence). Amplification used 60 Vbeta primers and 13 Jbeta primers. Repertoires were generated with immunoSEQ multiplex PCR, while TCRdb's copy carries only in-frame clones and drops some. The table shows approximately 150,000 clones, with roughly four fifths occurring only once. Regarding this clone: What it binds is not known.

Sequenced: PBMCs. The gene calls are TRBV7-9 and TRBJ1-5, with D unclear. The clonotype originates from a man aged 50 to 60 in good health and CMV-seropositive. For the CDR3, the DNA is TGTGCCAGCAGCTTAGTCAGCTTTGGAGGGCCTAGCAATCAGCCCCAGCATTTT. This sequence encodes CASSLVSFGGPSNQPQHF.